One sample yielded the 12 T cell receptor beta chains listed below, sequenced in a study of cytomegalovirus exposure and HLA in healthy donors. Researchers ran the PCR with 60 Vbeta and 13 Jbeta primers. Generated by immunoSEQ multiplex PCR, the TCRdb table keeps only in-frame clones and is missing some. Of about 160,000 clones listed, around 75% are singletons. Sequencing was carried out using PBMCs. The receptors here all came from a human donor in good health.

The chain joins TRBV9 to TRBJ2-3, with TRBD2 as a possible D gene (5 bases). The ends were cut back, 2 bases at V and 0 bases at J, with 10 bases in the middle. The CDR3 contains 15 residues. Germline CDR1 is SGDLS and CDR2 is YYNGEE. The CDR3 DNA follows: TGTGCCAGCAGCGTCTTCGGGGTTAGCACAGATACGCAGTATTTT. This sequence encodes CASSVFGVSTDTQYF.

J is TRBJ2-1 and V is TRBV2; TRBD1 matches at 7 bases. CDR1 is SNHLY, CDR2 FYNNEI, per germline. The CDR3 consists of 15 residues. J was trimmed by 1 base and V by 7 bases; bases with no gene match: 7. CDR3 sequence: CASITDRRSYNEQFF. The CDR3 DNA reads TGTGCCAGCATTACGGACAGGAGGTCCTACAATGAGCAGTTCTTC.

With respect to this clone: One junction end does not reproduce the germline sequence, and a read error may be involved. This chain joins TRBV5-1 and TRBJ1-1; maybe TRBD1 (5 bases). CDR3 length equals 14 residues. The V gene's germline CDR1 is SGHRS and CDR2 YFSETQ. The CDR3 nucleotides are TGCGCCAGCAGCACTCAGGGAGACGGGACTGAGGCTTTCTTT. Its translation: CASSTQGDGTEAFF. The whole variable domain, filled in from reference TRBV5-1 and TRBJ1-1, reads KAGVTQTPRYLIKTRGQQVTLSCSPISGHRSVSWYQQTPGQGLQFLFEYFSETQRNKGNFPGRFSGRQFSNSRSEMNVSTLELGDSALYLCASSTQGDGTEAFFGQGTRLTVV.

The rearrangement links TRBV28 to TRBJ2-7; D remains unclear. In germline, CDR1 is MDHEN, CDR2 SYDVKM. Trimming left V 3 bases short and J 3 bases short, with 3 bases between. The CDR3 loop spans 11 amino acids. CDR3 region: CASSFHYEQYF. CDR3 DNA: TGTGCCAGCAGTTTTCACTACGAGCAGTACTTC.

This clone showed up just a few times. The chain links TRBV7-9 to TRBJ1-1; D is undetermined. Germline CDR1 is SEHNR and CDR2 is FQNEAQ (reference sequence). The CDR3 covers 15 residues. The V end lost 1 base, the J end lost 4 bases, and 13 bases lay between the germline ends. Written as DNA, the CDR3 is TGTGCCAGCAGCTTAGAGCGACTGGTCATCACTGAAGCTTTCTTT. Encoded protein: CASSLERLVITEAFF.

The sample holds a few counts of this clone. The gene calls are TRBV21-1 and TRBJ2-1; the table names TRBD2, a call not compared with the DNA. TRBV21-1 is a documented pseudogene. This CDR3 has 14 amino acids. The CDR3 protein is CASNVTRKYNEQFF. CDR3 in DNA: TGTGCCAGCAATGTAACTAGAAAGTACAATGAGCAGTTCTTC.

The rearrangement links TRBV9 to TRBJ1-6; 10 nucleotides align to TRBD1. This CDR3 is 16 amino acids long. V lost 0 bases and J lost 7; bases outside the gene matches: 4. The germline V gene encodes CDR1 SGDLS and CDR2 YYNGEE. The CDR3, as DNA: TGTGCCAGCAGCGTAGGGACAGGGGGACGGAATTCACCCCTCCACTTT. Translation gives CASSVGTGGRNSPLHF.

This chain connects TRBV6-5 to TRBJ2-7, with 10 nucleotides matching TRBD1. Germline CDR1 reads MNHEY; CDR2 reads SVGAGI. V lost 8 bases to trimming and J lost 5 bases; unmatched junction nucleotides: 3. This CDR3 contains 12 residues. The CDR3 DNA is TGTGCCAGCCGGGACAGGGGTAACGAGCAGTACTTC. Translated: CASRDRGNEQYF.

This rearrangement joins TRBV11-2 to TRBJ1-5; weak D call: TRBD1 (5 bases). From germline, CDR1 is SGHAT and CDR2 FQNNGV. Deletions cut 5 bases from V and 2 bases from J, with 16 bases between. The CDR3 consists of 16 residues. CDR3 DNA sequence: TGTGCCAGCAGCAGGGGACTTTACGGGGGCAATCAGCCCCAGCATTTT. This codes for CASSRGLYGGNQPQHF.

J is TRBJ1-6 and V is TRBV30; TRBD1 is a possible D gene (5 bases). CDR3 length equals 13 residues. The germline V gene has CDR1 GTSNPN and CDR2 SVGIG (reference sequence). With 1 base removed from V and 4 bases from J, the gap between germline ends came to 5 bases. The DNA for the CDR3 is TGTGCCTGGAGTGGGACATATAATTCACCCCTCCACTTT. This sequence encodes CAWSGTYNSPLHF.

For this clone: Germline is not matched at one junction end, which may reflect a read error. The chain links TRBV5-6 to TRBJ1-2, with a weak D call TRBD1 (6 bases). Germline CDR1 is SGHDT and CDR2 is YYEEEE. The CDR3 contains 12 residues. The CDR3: CASSPGDYGYPF. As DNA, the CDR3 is TGTGCCAGCAGCCCAGGGGACTATGGCTACCCCTTC.

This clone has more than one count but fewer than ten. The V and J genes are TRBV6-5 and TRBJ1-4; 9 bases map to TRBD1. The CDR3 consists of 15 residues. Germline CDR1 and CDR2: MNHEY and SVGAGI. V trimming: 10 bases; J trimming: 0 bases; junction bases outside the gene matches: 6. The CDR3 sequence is CATGTGKTTNEKLFF. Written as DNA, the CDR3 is TGTGCCACCGGGACAGGGAAGACAACTAATGAAAAACTGTTTTTT.